The following is a TCR beta chain sequence with its context. As yet, its antigen is unknown. This specimen belongs to a study of cytomegalovirus exposure and HLA in healthy donors. Study results and limitations: High sensitivity and specificity were reportedly achieved when the classifier diagnosed cytomegalovirus status.

Repertoires were generated with immunoSEQ multiplex PCR, while TCRdb's copy carries only in-frame clones and drops some. Seen here are about 160,000 clones, 84% observed once, and the top ten hold roughly 10%. This CDR3 has 15 residues. V was clipped by 2 bases and J by 3 bases; unmatched bases: 6. Germline CDR1 reads SGDLS; CDR2 reads YYNGEE. Material: PBMCs. This receptor was taken from a man aged 25 to 45 in good health and CMV-seropositive. The gene calls are TRBV9 and TRBJ1-1, with 8 bases aligning to TRBD1. CDR3 DNA: TGTGCCAGCAGCGTTCGAGCACAGGGGGACACTGAAGCTTTCTTT. Protein: CASSVRAQGDTEAFF.